Sequencing of this TCR beta chain was carried out in a study of radiotherapy plus CTLA-4 blockade in lung cancer. Across the study: Among patients, about 17% showed objective responses, and 30% to 35% had disease control.

Participants had chemo-refractory metastatic non-small-cell lung cancer and were treated with focal radiation plus ipilimumab CTLA-4 blockade. Some clones are missing from TCRdb's copy, which holds only in-frame ones; the method was immunoSEQ multiplex PCR. The top ten clones hold 20% to 30% of a sample with around 41,000 clones, around 70% of them seen once. As for this clone: Antigen specificity is unknown. This probably arose from a read error, given a far larger clone one base away.

The CDR3 contains 16 residues. From germline, CDR1 is ENHRY and CDR2 SYGVKD. Findings of the study overall: Radiotherapy with ipilimumab was followed by blood expansion of tumor-derived clones.

This TCR was sampled from a human donor with non-small cell lung cancer who had a partial response to radiotherapy plus ipilimumab. This specimen was peripheral blood, taken from a patient treated with radiotherapy plus ipilimumab. The rearrangement links TRBV10-3 to TRBJ1-2, with D unclear. CDR3 sequence reads: CASSEEQKLLTYGYTF. The CDR3 DNA follows: TGTGCCAGCAGTGAAGAGCAAAAACTTCTAACCTATGGCTACACCTTC.